This T cell receptor (beta chain) stems from a study of siplizumab effects on memory and regulatory T cells. Findings and limits, study-wide: Proliferating Tregs taken from siplizumab cultures were not shown to have a confirmed suppressive function. Siplizumab produced a significant reduction in alloreactive sequences that were traceable to unstimulated CD4+ memory cells.

The CDR3 sequence is 15 residues long. Germline V gene sequence: CDR1 LNHDA, CDR2 SQIVND (reference sequence). V lost 5 bases and J lost 1; bases outside the gene matches: 4. Each sample contributed around 1.1 x 10^5 TCR templates to the assay. TCRdb keeps only in-frame clones here, not all; method: immunoSEQ multiplex PCR. The sample has approximately 100,000 clones; 92% are singletons. Of note for this clone: Its antigen is currently unknown.

This TCR was recovered from a human donor in good health. The V and J genes are TRBV19 and TRBJ1-5; TRBD1 matches 8 bases. Sequences were obtained from non-Treg CD4+ T cells sorted from blood. The CDR3: CASSHRQGSNQPQHF. CDR3 bases: TGTGCCAGTAGTCACCGACAGGGGAGCAATCAGCCCCAGCATTTT.